The sequence of this TCR beta chain was determined in a study of blood T cell repertoires in COVID-19. Study as a whole: Collection of acute and convalescent COVID-19 samples took place in the United States, Italy and Spain. PBMCs, B-cell-depleted T cells, or T cells provided the cDNA or gDNA that made up the material.

In the original analysis: Reference gene primer amplification gave estimated nucleated cell counts. TCRdb's table, derived via immunoSEQ multiplex PCR, lists solely in-frame clones and lacks some. Clone size and the V and J calls come from that table; the DNA yielded D and trimming. The data contain around 170,000 clones, about 88% of them singletons. Germline assignment: CDR1 LNHNV and CDR2 YYDKDF (reference sequence). V shed 3 bases, J shed 5 bases, and the junction held 13 bases outside the gene matches. The length of the CDR3 is 17 residues. What the recovered Cohort 3 donors had was two negative PCRs, clearance, or symptom resolution.

The J gene is TRBJ2-3, the V gene TRBV15, with 8 bases aligning to TRBD2. Sequencing was performed on PBMCs or T cells enriched from blood (not recorded which). The sequence came from a woman between 50 and 59 years old who had recovered from COVID-19. The CDR3 region is CATSRIRRGLVGDTQYF. CDR3 coding DNA: TGTGCCACCAGCAGGATAAGGAGGGGACTAGTGGGAGATACGCAGTATTTT.